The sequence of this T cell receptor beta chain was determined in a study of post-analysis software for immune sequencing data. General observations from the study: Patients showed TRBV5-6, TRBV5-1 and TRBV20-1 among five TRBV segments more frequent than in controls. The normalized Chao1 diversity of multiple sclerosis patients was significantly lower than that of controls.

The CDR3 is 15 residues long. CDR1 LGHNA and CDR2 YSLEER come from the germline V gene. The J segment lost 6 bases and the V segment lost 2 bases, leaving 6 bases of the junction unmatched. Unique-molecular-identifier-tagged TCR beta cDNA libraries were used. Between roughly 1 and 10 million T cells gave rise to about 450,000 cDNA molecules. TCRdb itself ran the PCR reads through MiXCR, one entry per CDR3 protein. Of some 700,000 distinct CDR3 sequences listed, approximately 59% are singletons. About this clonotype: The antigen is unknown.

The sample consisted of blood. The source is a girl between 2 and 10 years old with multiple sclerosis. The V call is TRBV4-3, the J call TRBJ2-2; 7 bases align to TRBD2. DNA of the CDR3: TGCGCCAGCAGCCAACTTTCTGCGGGGGCCGGGGAGCTGTTTTTT. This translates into CASSQLSAGAGELFF.